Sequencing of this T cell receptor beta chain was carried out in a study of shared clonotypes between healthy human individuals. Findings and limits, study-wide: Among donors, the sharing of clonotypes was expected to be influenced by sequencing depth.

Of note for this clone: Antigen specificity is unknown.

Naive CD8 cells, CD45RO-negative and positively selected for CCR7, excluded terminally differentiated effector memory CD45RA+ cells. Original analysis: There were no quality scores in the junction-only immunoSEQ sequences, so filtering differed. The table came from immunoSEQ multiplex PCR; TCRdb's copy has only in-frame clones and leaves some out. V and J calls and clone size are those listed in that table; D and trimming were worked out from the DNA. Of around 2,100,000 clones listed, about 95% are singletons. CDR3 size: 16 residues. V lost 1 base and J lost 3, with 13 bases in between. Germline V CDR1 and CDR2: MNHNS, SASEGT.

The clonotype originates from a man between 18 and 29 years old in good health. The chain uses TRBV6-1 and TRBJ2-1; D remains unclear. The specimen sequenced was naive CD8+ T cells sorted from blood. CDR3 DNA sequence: TGTGCCAGCAGTGAAGACCCCCGCAAACTCTACAATGAGCAGTTCTTC. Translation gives CASSEDPRKLYNEQFF.